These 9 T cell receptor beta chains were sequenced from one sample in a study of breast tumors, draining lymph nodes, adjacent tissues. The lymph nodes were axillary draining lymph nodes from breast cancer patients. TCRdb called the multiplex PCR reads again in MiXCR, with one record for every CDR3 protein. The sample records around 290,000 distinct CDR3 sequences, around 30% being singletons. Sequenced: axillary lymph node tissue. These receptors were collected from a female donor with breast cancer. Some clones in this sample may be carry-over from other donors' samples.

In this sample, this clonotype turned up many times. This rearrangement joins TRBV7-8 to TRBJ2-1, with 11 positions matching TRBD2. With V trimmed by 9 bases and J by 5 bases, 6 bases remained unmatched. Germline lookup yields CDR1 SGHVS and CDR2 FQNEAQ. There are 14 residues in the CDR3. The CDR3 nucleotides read TGTGCCAGTGGGGGACTAGCGGCTAACAATGAGCAGTTCTTC. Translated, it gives CASGGLAANNEQFF.

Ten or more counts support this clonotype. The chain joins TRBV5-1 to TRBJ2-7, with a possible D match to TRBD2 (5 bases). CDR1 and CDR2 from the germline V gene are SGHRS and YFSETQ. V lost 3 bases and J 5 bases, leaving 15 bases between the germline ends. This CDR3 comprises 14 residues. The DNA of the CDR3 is TGCGCCAGCAGCTGGACTGACCTCCACCACGAGCAGTACTTC. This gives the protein CASSWTDLHHEQYF.

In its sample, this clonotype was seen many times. The DNA for the CDR3 is TGTGCCAGTGGACTAGCGGCTTACAATGAGCAGTTCTTC. Its protein is CASGLAAYNEQFF. The chain carries TRBV6-5 and TRBJ2-1, with 10 bases aligning to TRBD2. This CDR3 is built from 13 residues. Looked up from germline, CDR1 is MNHEY and CDR2 is SVGAGI. Unmatched junction bases numbered 3, after V lost 9 bases and J lost 4 bases.

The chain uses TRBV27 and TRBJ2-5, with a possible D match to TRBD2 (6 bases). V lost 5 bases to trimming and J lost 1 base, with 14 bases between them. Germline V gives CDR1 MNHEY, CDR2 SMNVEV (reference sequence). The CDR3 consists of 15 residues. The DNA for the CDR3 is TGTGCCAGCAGTCGGTATCGGGGGTCCCAAGAGACCCAGTACTTC. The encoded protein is CASSRYRGSQETQYF.

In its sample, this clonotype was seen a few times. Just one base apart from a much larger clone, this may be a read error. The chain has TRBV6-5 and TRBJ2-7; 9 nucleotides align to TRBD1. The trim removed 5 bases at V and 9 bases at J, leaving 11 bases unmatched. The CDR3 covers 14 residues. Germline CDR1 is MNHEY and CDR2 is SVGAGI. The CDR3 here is CASSLPGQGVVQYF. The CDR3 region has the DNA TGTGCCAGCAGTCTTCCGGGACAGGGCGTAGTGCAGTACTTC.

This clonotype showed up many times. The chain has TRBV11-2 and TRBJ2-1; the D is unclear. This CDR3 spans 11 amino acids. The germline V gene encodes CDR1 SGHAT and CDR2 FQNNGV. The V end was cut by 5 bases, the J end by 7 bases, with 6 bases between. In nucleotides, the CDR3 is TGTGCCAGCAGCCCTGCGAATGAGCAGTTCTTC. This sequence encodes CASSPANEQFF.

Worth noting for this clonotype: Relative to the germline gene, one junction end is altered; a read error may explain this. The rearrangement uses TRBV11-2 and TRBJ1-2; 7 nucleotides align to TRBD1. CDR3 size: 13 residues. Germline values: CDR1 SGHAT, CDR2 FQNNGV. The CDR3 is CASSQTGNHGYSF. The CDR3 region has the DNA TGTGCCAGCAGCCAGACAGGGAACCATGGCTACAGCTTC.

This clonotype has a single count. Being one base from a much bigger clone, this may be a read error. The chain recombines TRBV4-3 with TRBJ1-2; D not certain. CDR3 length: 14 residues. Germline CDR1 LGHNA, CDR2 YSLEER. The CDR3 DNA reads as TGCGCCAGCAGCCAAGATGGTTGGGGTTATGGCCACACCTTC. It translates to CASSQDGWGYGHTF.

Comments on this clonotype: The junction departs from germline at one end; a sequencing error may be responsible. CDR3 bases: TGTGCCAGCAGGAGGACTAGCTGGATGTCAGATGCGCAGTATTTT. Protein: CASRRTSWMSDAQYF. This chain joins TRBV2 and TRBJ2-3; 8 bases agree with TRBD2. Germline V gene lookup returns CDR1 SNHLY and CDR2 FYNNEI. CDR3 length equals 15 residues.